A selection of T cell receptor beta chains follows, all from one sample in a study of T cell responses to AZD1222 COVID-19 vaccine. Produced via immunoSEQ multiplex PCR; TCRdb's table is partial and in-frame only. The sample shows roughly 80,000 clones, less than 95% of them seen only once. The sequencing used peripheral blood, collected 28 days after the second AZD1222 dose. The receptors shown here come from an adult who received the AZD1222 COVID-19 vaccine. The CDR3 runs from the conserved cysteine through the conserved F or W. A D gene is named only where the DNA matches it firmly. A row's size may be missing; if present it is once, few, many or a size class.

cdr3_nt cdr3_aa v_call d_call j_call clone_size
TGTGCCAGTAGTATGAGGGCAGGGAACACTGAAGCTTTCTTT CASSMRAGNTEAFF TRBV19 - TRBJ1-1 -
TGCGCCAGCAGCGACCAGGGTAGCTACACCTTC CASSDQGSYTF TRBV5-1 - TRBJ1-2 -
TGCGCCAGCAGCTTGGCCGACGGGGGTGCAGATACGCAGTATTTT CASSLADGGADTQYF TRBV5-1 - TRBJ2-3 -
TGTGCCAGCAGCCGCCGAGGAGGGGGACTGCACAATGAGCAGTTCTTC CASSRRGGGLHNEQFF TRBV3-1/TRBV3-2 - TRBJ2-1 -
TGTGCCACCTCGACAGCGGCGGGGACTAGCACAGATACGCAGTATTTT CATSTAAGTSTDTQYF TRBV24-1 - TRBJ2-3 -
TGTGCCAGCTCAGTCTCCGGGTCCACGAGGGGCTACACCTTC CASSVSGSTRGYTF TRBV18 - TRBJ1-2 once
TGTGCCAGCAAAAGGGAGTTGGCGAACACTGAAGCTTTCTTT CASKRELANTEAFF TRBV6-5 - TRBJ1-1 once
TGTGCCAGCAGTTACCGGAGATCTTGGGAGAACACTGAAGCTTTCTTT CASSYRRSWENTEAFF TRBV6-5 - TRBJ1-1 -
TGTGCCAGCAGTTTAGGGGTTTCCTCTGGCTACACCTTC CASSLGVSSGYTF TRBV27 - TRBJ1-2 -
TGTGCCAGCAGTTTAGCGGGGGGAGGGGAGACCCAGTACTTC CASSLAGGGETQYF TRBV6-5 TRBD2 TRBJ2-5 -
TGTGCCAGCAGCTTGGGGGGCCCTAGTCCAGATACGCAGTATTTT CASSLGGPSPDTQYF TRBV5-4 - TRBJ2-3 -
TGCGCCAGCAGCCTTCAAGCGGGAGCCCCGGGGACCCAGTACTTC CASSLQAGAPGTQYF TRBV5-1 TRBD2 TRBJ2-5 -
TGTGCCAGCAGCGTAGGGAGCGAGCAAGAGACCCAGTACTTC CASSVGSEQETQYF TRBV9 - TRBJ2-5 once
TGTGCCACCAGTGATCCCTCTAGCGGGAGCTTCTACAATGAGCAGTTCTTC CATSDPSSGSFYNEQFF TRBV24-1 TRBD2 TRBJ2-1 once
TGTGCCTGTCTTATCATGAGGGGGTACGAGCAGTACTTC CACLIMRGYEQYF TRBV30 - TRBJ2-7 -
TGTGCCACCAGTGATCACACTGAAGCTTTCTTT CATSDHTEAFF TRBV24-1 - TRBJ1-1 -
TGTGCCAGCAGCCACTTGGCCTTTCCTAGCGGGAGGGCCGTATCTCGGGAGCAGTTCTTC CASSHLAFPSGRAVSREQFF TRBV3-1/TRBV3-2 TRBD2 TRBJ2-1 -
TGTGCCAGCAGTGACAGTACAACTAATAAAAAACTGTTTTTT CASSDSTTNKKLFF TRBV6-1 - TRBJ1-4 -
TGTGCCAGCAGCAAGGGACGGGAAGGTCGAGGGGGCACTGAAGCTTTCTTT CASSKGREGRGGTEAFF TRBV2 - TRBJ1-1 -
TGCAGCGTCCCCGTACAGGGGGCCCACGAGCAGTACTTC CSVPVQGAHEQYF TRBV29-1 TRBD1 TRBJ2-7 -
TGTGCCAGCAGCCAACGTGGTAACTCTGGAAACACCATATATTTT CASSQRGNSGNTIYF TRBV4-2 - TRBJ1-3 -
TGTGCCAGCAGCCCGAGGGACAGCGAAAAACTGTTTTTT CASSPRDSEKLFF TRBV11-3 TRBD1 TRBJ1-4 few
TGTGCCAGCAGTTGGAGCTCCTACAATGAGCAGTTCTTC CASSWSSYNEQFF TRBV6-2/TRBV6-3 - TRBJ2-1 -
TGTGCCAGCAGCCAATTAGGAGCCAGGAACCATGGCTACACCTTC CASSQLGARNHGYTF TRBV7-6 - TRBJ1-2 -
TGTGCCAGCAGTTACACCGCGGACAGTCGCGGCTACACCTTC CASSYTADSRGYTF TRBV6-5 - TRBJ1-2 -
TGCAGCGTTGAACAGACCTACGAGCAGTACTTC CSVEQTYEQYF TRBV29-1 - TRBJ2-7 -
TGTGCCAGCAGTGTAAGTCACCTAAACACCGGGGAGCTGTTTTTT CASSVSHLNTGELFF TRBV2 - TRBJ2-2 -
TGTGCCACCAGAGACAACACTGAAGCTTTCTTT CATRDNTEAFF TRBV19 - TRBJ1-1 -
TGTGCCAGCAGCTTAGGGGACGGAGCCTATGGCTACACCTTC CASSLGDGAYGYTF TRBV11-3 - TRBJ1-2 few
TGTGCCAGCAGTTTCCGGGGGGCGGAAGAGACCCAGTACTTC CASSFRGAEETQYF TRBV27 - TRBJ2-5 -
TGTGCCACCGCTCGTCTGGATCAGCCCCAGCATTTT CATARLDQPQHF TRBV15 - TRBJ1-5 -
TGCAGCGCCCAAGGGGGGGGGTTTCGAGAAAAACTGTTTTTT CSAQGGGFREKLFF TRBV29-1 - TRBJ1-4 once
TGTGCCAGTAACAAGGCGGGCTATGGCTACACCTTC CASNKAGYGYTF TRBV19 - TRBJ1-2 -
TGTGCCACCAGTGACCCCGGAGAGACCCAGTACTTC CATSDPGETQYF TRBV24-1 - TRBJ2-5 -
TGTGCCAGCAGCCAAGGAGGGACCTACGAGCAGTACTTC CASSQGGTYEQYF TRBV3-1/TRBV3-2 - TRBJ2-7 -
TGTGCCAGCAGAAAAGGACAGCTTGGGTTTGAAGCTTTCTTT CASRKGQLGFEAFF TRBV6-5 - TRBJ1-1 -
TGTGCCACCAGTGATTTAAAGGATGGCTACACCTTC CATSDLKDGYTF TRBV24-1 - TRBJ1-2 -
TGTGCCAGCAGTTTACGAGGGGTGGTCAATGAGCAGTTCTTC CASSLRGVVNEQFF TRBV27 - TRBJ2-1 -
TGTGCCAGCAGCCAAGCCGGAAGGCCAGATACGCAGTATTTT CASSQAGRPDTQYF TRBV3-1/TRBV3-2 - TRBJ2-3 -
TGCGCCAGCAGCCAAGAATTGGGAACTAATGAAAAACTGTTTTTT CASSQELGTNEKLFF TRBV4-3 - TRBJ1-4 -
TGTGCCAGCAGCCAAGCCGGGGATGCTTACAATGAGCAGTTCTTC CASSQAGDAYNEQFF TRBV4-2 - TRBJ2-1 once
TGTGCCAGCAGCTCACGGACTAGCGGGAGGGACGGGGTATGGAATGAGCAGTTCTTC CASSSRTSGRDGVWNEQFF TRBV11-3 TRBD2 TRBJ2-1 -
TGTGCCAGCAGCTTAGAGTCCAGCGGGAACTACGAGCAGTACTTC CASSLESSGNYEQYF TRBV7-6 TRBD2 TRBJ2-7 -
TGTGCCAGCAGTTTGTACAGGTACTACGAGCAGTACTTC CASSLYRYYEQYF TRBV12-3/TRBV12-4 - TRBJ2-7 -
TGTGCCAGTAGTATAGAGGGACAGGGAACGAACACCGGGGAGCTGTTTTTT CASSIEGQGTNTGELFF TRBV19 TRBD1 TRBJ2-2 once
TGTGCCAGCAGCTTCATGGGCCAGGGATCTGGCTACACCTTC CASSFMGQGSGYTF TRBV7-9 - TRBJ1-2 -
TGTGCCAGTTCACCCCAGGGGGCCTATGGCTACACCTTC CASSPQGAYGYTF TRBV19 TRBD1 TRBJ1-2 -
TGTGCCGCGGCGTTCAGGGGCACTGAAGCTTTCTTT CAAAFRGTEAFF TRBV10-3 - TRBJ1-1 once
TGTGCCAGCAGCCCCGGCCTATTCCCGCCTTTTAGCGATGAGCAGTTCTTC CASSPGLFPPFSDEQFF TRBV7-9 - TRBJ2-1 -
TGTGCCAGCAGCTCTTTGAGGGGGGGGAACTACGAGCAGTACTTC CASSSLRGGNYEQYF TRBV11-3 - TRBJ2-7 -
TGCGCCAGCAGCCAAGGGACAGAGAAGTACACCTTC CASSQGTEKYTF TRBV4-3 - TRBJ1-2 once